This T cell receptor beta chain is drawn from a study of sequential checkpoint blockade in melanoma. Looking at the study overall: First-line arms were nivolumab then ipilimumab, or the reverse, randomized 1:1. Maintenance nivolumab came after either treatment sequence.

Germline-derived CDR1 and CDR2 are SGHTA and FQGNSA. With 5 bases clipped from V and 8 bases from J, the junction kept 8 bases outside the gene matches. CDR3 length: 14 residues. Treatment of the sample: randomized to nivolumab then ipilimumab (arm A) or the reverse (arm B). This table comes from immunoSEQ multiplex PCR, and its TCRdb copy is limited to in-frame clones, with some not included. The table shows about 27,000 clones, with approximately 75% occurring only once. The sequenced sample was CD8+ T cells sorted from blood (inferred from file names), obtained from a patient given nivolumab and ipilimumab in sequence. The origin of this receptor is a human donor with melanoma. The chain employs TRBV7-2 and TRBJ1-2, with 10 positions matching TRBD1. This CDR3 reads CASSPGTGVEGYTF. The CDR3 DNA is TGTGCCAGCAGCCCCGGGACAGGGGTAGAAGGCTACACCTTC. Complete variable domain (other parts from reference TRBV7-2 and TRBJ1-2): GAGVSQSPSNKVTEKGKDVELRCDPISGHTALYWYRQSLGQGLEFLIYFQGNSAPDKSGLPSDRFSAERTGGSVSTLTIQRTQQEDSAVYLCASSPGTGVEGYTFGSGTRLTVV.